The source of this T cell receptor (beta chain) is a study of T-cell reconstitution after alpha-beta-depleted transplantation in children. The study's findings and limits: The study reportedly traced alpha-beta T cells about two months after transplant to several hundred expanded graft clones. Fresh T-cell production supplied most of the T-cell counts and diversity seen one year after transplant. TCRbeta diversity was high at day 60 in some patients (a result of surviving recipient T cells and thymic progenitors).

This clonotype was detected a few times. What it binds is not known. CDR3 length: 12 amino acids. V was cut by 6 bases and J by 14 bases, with 16 bases left in between. Unique molecular identifiers were incorporated into the prepared TCRbeta library. TCRdb reprocessed the PCR reads via MiXCR and lists one record per CDR3 protein. The repertoire holds 600,000 or so distinct CDR3 sequences, with 23% as singletons. The V call is TRBV12-3 or TRBV12-4, the J call TRBJ1-4; D call uncertain. The specimen was PBMCs, mostly from graft donor cells, collected 360 days after TCRalphabeta/CD19-depleted stem cell transplant. The TCR originated in a boy under two years old who had a stem cell transplant for acute myeloid leukemia, so the T cells may come from the graft donor. CDR3 in DNA: TGTGCCAGCAGCCCACATGACGTAAACCTGTTTTTT. Residues: CASSPHDVNLFF.